A single sample is the source of the 10 T cell receptor beta chains below, sequenced in a study of blood T cell repertoires in COVID-19 (dated by TCRdb to about 2020). Preparation of the library involved the immunoSEQ multiplex PCR assay. Here the immuneACCESS table is served through TCRdb, limited to in-frame sequences with V and J called. Missing clones are a known gap in these copies; in checked studies unresolved V genes cover under half, and the rest lacks a known reason. For this sample there are hundreds of thousands of clones; about 89% appear just once. The top ten clonotypes cover just under 6.5% of the sample. The sequenced material came from peripheral blood. The source is a woman aged 45-65 years with COVID-19, enrolled during active disease.

The chain joins TRBV4-3 to TRBJ2-4, with TRBD1 identical over 9 bases. CDR1 and CDR2 from the germline V gene are LGHNA and YSLEER. V lost 4 bases, J lost 0 bases, and 4 bases stayed unmatched. This CDR3 has 16 residues. CDR3 nucleotide sequence: TGCGCCAGCAGCCGGACAGGGGCCATAGCCAAAAACATTCAGTACTTC. Its translation is CASSRTGAIAKNIQYF.

The V gene is TRBV29-1, the J gene TRBJ2-2, with D unclear. CDR3 length: 13 amino acids. V gave up 8 bases and J gave up 0 bases, with 10 bases separating them. Per germline, CDR1 SQVTM and CDR2 ANQGSEA. DNA of the CDR3: TGCAGCAAAGAATGCGCGAACACCGGGGAGCTGTTTTTT. Translation gives CSKECANTGELFF.

The chain joins TRBV6-2 or TRBV6-3 to TRBJ1-2, with 8 bases identical to TRBD1. CDR1 is MNHEY and CDR2 is SVGEGT in the germline V gene. CDR3 length equals 15 residues. Unmatched junction bases numbered 7, after V lost 5 bases and J lost 2 bases. The CDR3, as DNA: TGTGCCAGCAGTATTGGGACAGGCGGCAACTATGGCTACACCTTC. Its protein is CASSIGTGGNYGYTF.

J is TRBJ1-5 and V is TRBV24-1; D call uncertain. V was shortened by 5 bases and J by 0 bases, with 7 bases between the two germline ends. The germline gives CDR1 KGHDR, CDR2 SFDVKD. The CDR3 runs to 14 residues. CDR3 residues: CATSGGDSNQPQHF. CDR3 nucleotide sequence: TGTGCCACCAGTGGGGGAGATAGCAATCAGCCCCAGCATTTT.

The chain employs TRBV30 and TRBJ2-7, with 11 bases aligning to TRBD1. The CDR3 totals 14 residues. The J segment lost 0 bases and the V segment lost 4 bases, leaving 2 bases of the junction unmatched. From germline, CDR1 is GTSNPN and CDR2 SVGIG (reference sequence). CDR3 coding DNA: TGTGCCTGGAAGGGACAGGGGGGCTCCTACGAGCAGTACTTC. This sequence encodes CAWKGQGGSYEQYF.

V is TRBV7-9 and J is TRBJ2-7; the D gene is possibly TRBD1 (6 bases). This CDR3 has 17 residues. Germline loops: CDR1 SEHNR, CDR2 FQNEAQ (reference sequence). V gave up 5 bases and J gave up 1 base, with 21 bases separating them. This CDR3 is CASSELGQSTFSYEQYF. As DNA, the CDR3 is TGTGCCAGCAGCGAACTCGGACAGTCCACTTTTTCCTACGAGCAGTACTTC.

This clone has only one observation. CDR3 protein: CASSQERGWEKLFF. The CDR3, as DNA: TGTGCCAGCAGCCAAGAAAGGGGTTGGGAAAAACTGTTTTTT. This chain connects TRBV3-1 (or the pseudogene TRBV3-2) to TRBJ1-4, with D possibly matching TRBD1 (5 bases). The CDR3 consists of 14 residues. V lost 0 bases and J 8 bases, leaving 10 bases between the germline ends. The germline V gene has CDR1 LGHDT and CDR2 YNNKEL (reference sequence).

The CDR3 protein is CASSQDPGQYGYTF. The CDR3 DNA reads as TGCGCCAGCAGCCAAGACCCTGGACAGTATGGCTACACCTTC. V gene TRBV4-1 combines with J gene TRBJ1-2; tentatively, D is TRBD1 (6 bases). This CDR3 region has 14 residues. Germline-derived CDR1 and CDR2 are MGHRA and YSYEKL. V was trimmed by 0 bases and J by 5 bases, leaving 10 bases between them.

V gene TRBV12-5 combines with J gene TRBJ2-3; D is perhaps TRBD2 (6 bases). V shed 5 bases and J shed 7 bases, with 13 bases lying between them. Germline lookup yields CDR1 LGHNT and CDR2 FRNRAP. The CDR3 is 13 amino acids. This CDR3 is CASGPLAIHTQYF. Written as DNA, the CDR3 is TGTGCTAGTGGTCCTCTAGCGATCCATACGCAGTATTTT.

The chain links TRBV5-4 to TRBJ1-2; D remains unclear. The germline V and J ends were trimmed by 2 bases and 2 bases, with 13 bases remaining between them. CDR1 is SGHNT, CDR2 YYREEE, per germline (reference sequence). CDR3 length equals 15 residues. The CDR3 coding sequence is TGTGCCAGCAGCTTCGGGTCAAATGTAAACTATGGCTACACCTTC. This codes for CASSFGSNVNYGYTF.